This section outlines one TCR beta chain sequence together with its context. The data derive from a study of cytomegalovirus exposure and HLA in healthy donors. Researchers ran the PCR with 60 Vbeta and 13 Jbeta primers. The table came from immunoSEQ multiplex PCR; TCRdb's copy has only in-frame clones and leaves some out. Of about 210,000 clones listed, about four fifths are singletons. In germline, CDR1 is LNHDA, CDR2 SQIVND (reference sequence). The V gene lost 1 base and the J gene lost 7 bases, with 14 bases spanning the gap. This CDR3 spans 16 amino acids. Sequenced: PBMCs. This clonotype was sampled from a woman aged 45 to 65 in good health and CMV-seropositive. J is TRBJ1-6 and V is TRBV19, with D unclear. CDR3 in amino acids: CASSIAGGRRNSPLHF. The DNA for the CDR3 is TGTGCCAGTAGTATAGCGGGAGGGAGGCGAAATTCACCCCTCCACTTT.